Listed here is a single TCR beta chain. The authors distributed each subset's genomic DNA evenly over several immunoSEQ plates. Using immunoSEQ multiplex PCR, the repertoire was profiled, and TCRdb retains in-frame clones only, with some absent. This sample carries 780,000 or so clones, 72% of them seen once, and the ten largest clones take roughly 1.8%. The sample belongs to a study of shared clonotypes between healthy human individuals. Trimming cost V 5 bases and J 6 bases; bases outside gene matches: 7. Germline V gene data show CDR1 as MDHEN and CDR2 as SYDVKM. The CDR3 has 14 residues. This chain joins TRBV28 and TRBJ2-3, with 8 bases fitting TRBD2. Material for sequencing was memory CD4+ T cells sorted from blood. The subset was: CD45RA-negative fraction. This TCR was sampled from a woman aged 30 to 39 in good health. As DNA, the CDR3 is TGTGCCAGCAGTAAGCCGGGACTAGGGGATACGCAGTATTTT. Translation gives CASSKPGLGDTQYF.